This is a list of T cell receptor beta chains from one sample in a study of blood T cell repertoires in COVID-19. Method: immunoSEQ multiplex PCR; TCRdb's copy keeps in-frame clones and lacks some. The sample includes roughly 190,000 clones, around 83% seen only once; the top ten take more than 3%. Specimen: PBMCs or T cells enriched from blood (not recorded which). These receptors were collected from a woman between 25 and 40 years old who had been exposed to COVID-19. CDR3s include the opening cysteine and the closing phenylalanine or tryptophan. Fields, in order: CDR3 protein, CDR3 DNA, V gene, J gene, D gene, clone size. The D gene is left open where the match is weak. A clone size is listed for some rows: how often the clone was seen (once, few, many), or a class if it is expanded.

CDR3aa: CAYDRGNTEAFF
CDR3nt: TGTGCCTACGACAGGGGGAACACTGAAGCTTTCTTT
v_gene: TRBV30
j_gene: TRBJ1-1
d_gene: TRBD1
abundance: .

CDR3aa: CASSPSGGTSGGSRNGYF
CDR3nt: TGTGCCAGCAGCCCCAGCGGGGGGACTAGCGGGGGTTCACGGAACGGGTATTTT
v_gene: TRBV9
j_gene: TRBJ2-3
d_gene: TRBD2
abundance: .

CDR3aa: CASSLGIGQGYGYTF
CDR3nt: TGTGCCAGCAGCTTAGGAATTGGACAGGGATATGGCTACACCTTC
v_gene: TRBV11-2
j_gene: TRBJ1-2
d_gene: TRBD1
abundance: .

CDR3aa: CASSKSSGAGDTQYF
CDR3nt: TGTGCCAGCAGTAAAAGTAGCGGGGCGGGAGATACGCAGTATTTT
v_gene: TRBV6-5
j_gene: TRBJ2-3
d_gene: TRBD2
abundance: .

CDR3aa: CASSYRGQGTHNEQFF
CDR3nt: TGTGCCAGCAGTTACCGGGGACAGGGGACCCACAATGAGCAGTTCTTC
v_gene: TRBV6-2/TRBV6-3
j_gene: TRBJ2-1
d_gene: TRBD1
abundance: .

CDR3aa: CASSYTGLAGETQYF
CDR3nt: TGTGCCAGCAGCTACACGGGACTAGCGGGGGAGACCCAGTACTTC
v_gene: TRBV3-1/TRBV3-2
j_gene: TRBJ2-5
d_gene: TRBD2
abundance: .

CDR3aa: CASSPPGGENYGYTF
CDR3nt: TGTGCCAGCAGCCCACCCGGGGGTGAGAACTATGGCTACACCTTC
v_gene: TRBV7-9
j_gene: TRBJ1-2
d_gene: .
abundance: .

CDR3aa: CASSSTGIIYGYTF
CDR3nt: TGTGCCAGCAGTTCAACAGGGATAATCTATGGCTACACCTTC
v_gene: TRBV28
j_gene: TRBJ1-2
d_gene: .
abundance: few

CDR3aa: CASSYYREAFF
CDR3nt: TGTGCCAGCAGTTACTACAGGGAAGCTTTCTTT
v_gene: TRBV6-2/TRBV6-3
j_gene: TRBJ1-1
d_gene: .
abundance: many

CDR3aa: CSVETGSQETQYF
CDR3nt: TGCAGCGTTGAAACCGGGTCCCAAGAGACCCAGTACTTC
v_gene: TRBV29-1
j_gene: TRBJ2-5
d_gene: .
abundance: .

CDR3aa: CASTVGLAYEQYF
CDR3nt: TGTGCCAGCACCGTGGGACTAGCTTACGAGCAGTACTTC
v_gene: TRBV28
j_gene: TRBJ2-7
d_gene: TRBD2
abundance: .

CDR3aa: CASSQVQGTEAFF
CDR3nt: TGTGCCAGCAGCCAAGTTCAGGGGACTGAAGCTTTCTTT
v_gene: TRBV3-1/TRBV3-2
j_gene: TRBJ1-1
d_gene: .
abundance: .

CDR3aa: CASSPVERGQQYF
CDR3nt: TGTGCCAGCAGCCCGGTAGAACGGGGTCAGCAGTACTTC
v_gene: TRBV9
j_gene: TRBJ2-7
d_gene: .
abundance: few

CDR3aa: CASSIGTRGKLNYEQYF
CDR3nt: TGTGCCAGTAGTATCGGAACCAGGGGGAAACTGAACTACGAGCAGTACTTC
v_gene: TRBV19
j_gene: TRBJ2-7
d_gene: TRBD1
abundance: .

CDR3aa: CASSPTGGDTEAFF
CDR3nt: TGTGCCAGCAGCCCCACAGGGGGTGACACTGAAGCTTTCTTT
v_gene: TRBV7-9
j_gene: TRBJ1-1
d_gene: TRBD1
abundance: .

CDR3aa: CASSPDPAGYSPLHF
CDR3nt: TGTGCCAGCAGTCCGGACCCGGCGGGGTATTCACCCCTCCACTTT
v_gene: TRBV6-5
j_gene: TRBJ1-6
d_gene: .
abundance: once

CDR3aa: CASSLASVYEKLFF
CDR3nt: TGCGCCAGCAGCTTGGCAAGCGTTTACGAAAAACTGTTTTTT
v_gene: TRBV5-1
j_gene: TRBJ1-4
d_gene: .
abundance: .

CDR3aa: CASSFGTNKQETQYF
CDR3nt: TGTGCCAGCAGCTTCGGGACTAACAAACAAGAGACCCAGTACTTC
v_gene: TRBV5-4
j_gene: TRBJ2-5
d_gene: TRBD2
abundance: once

CDR3aa: CASSSGLPLHF
CDR3nt: TGTGCCAGCAGTTCTGGCTTACCCCTCCACTTT
v_gene: TRBV6-2/TRBV6-3
j_gene: TRBJ1-6
d_gene: .
abundance: .

CDR3aa: CAWTPGLSNQPQHF
CDR3nt: TGTGCCTGGACACCGGGACTTAGCAATCAGCCCCAGCATTTT
v_gene: TRBV30
j_gene: TRBJ1-5
d_gene: .
abundance: .

CDR3aa: CASSTDRDGYTF
CDR3nt: TGCGCCAGCAGCACCGACAGGGATGGCTACACCTTC
v_gene: TRBV5-1
j_gene: TRBJ1-2
d_gene: TRBD1
abundance: once

CDR3aa: CASSAGQGIYGYTF
CDR3nt: TGTGCCAGCAGCGCGGGACAGGGAATCTATGGCTACACCTTC
v_gene: TRBV9
j_gene: TRBJ1-2
d_gene: TRBD1
abundance: once

CDR3aa: CASSQEIRGQGRLAFF
CDR3nt: TGCGCCAGCAGCCAAGAAATACGGGGACAGGGACGATTAGCTTTCTTT
v_gene: TRBV4-1
j_gene: TRBJ1-1
d_gene: TRBD1
abundance: .

CDR3aa: CASTSSGARADTQYF
CDR3nt: TGTGCCAGTACCTCCAGTGGGGCCAGAGCAGATACGCAGTATTTT
v_gene: TRBV19
j_gene: TRBJ2-3
d_gene: .
abundance: .

CDR3aa: CASSLTGTEKLFF
CDR3nt: TGCGCCAGCAGCTTGACAGGGACCGAAAAACTGTTTTTT
v_gene: TRBV5-1
j_gene: TRBJ1-4
d_gene: .
abundance: .

CDR3aa: CASSVTGEGQNQPQHF
CDR3nt: TGTGCCAGCAGCGTGACAGGTGAGGGACAGAATCAGCCCCAGCATTTT
v_gene: TRBV5-4
j_gene: TRBJ1-5
d_gene: TRBD1
abundance: .

CDR3aa: CASSLVSSYNSPLHF
CDR3nt: TGTGCCAGCAGCTTAGTGAGCTCCTATAATTCACCCCTCCACTTT
v_gene: TRBV7-9
j_gene: TRBJ1-6
d_gene: .
abundance: .

CDR3aa: CASSYPLQDRDTLSGNQPQHF
CDR3nt: TGTGCCAGCAGTTACCCCCTCCAGGACCGGGACACCCTGAGTGGCAATCAGCCCCAGCATTTT
v_gene: TRBV6-2/TRBV6-3
j_gene: TRBJ1-5
d_gene: .
abundance: .

CDR3aa: CASSQNRETQYF
CDR3nt: TGTGCCAGCAGCCAAAACAGGGAGACCCAGTACTTC
v_gene: TRBV7-2
j_gene: TRBJ2-5
d_gene: .
abundance: .

CDR3aa: CASSRRDSRYNEQFF
CDR3nt: TGTGCCAGCAGTAGAAGGGACAGCCGTTACAATGAGCAGTTCTTC
v_gene: TRBV2
j_gene: TRBJ2-1
d_gene: TRBD1
abundance: .

CDR3aa: CASSAGVYSNQPQHF
CDR3nt: TGTGCCAGCAGCGCGGGAGTTTATAGCAATCAGCCCCAGCATTTT
v_gene: TRBV9
j_gene: TRBJ1-5
d_gene: .
abundance: .

CDR3aa: CASSASGQPNSPLHF
CDR3nt: TGTGCCAGCAGCGCCTCGGGACAGCCTAATTCACCCCTCCACTTT
v_gene: TRBV9
j_gene: TRBJ1-6
d_gene: TRBD1
abundance: .

CDR3aa: CAGDPFRGTGNEKLFF
CDR3nt: TGTGCCGGAGACCCCTTTCGCGGGACAGGGAATGAAAAACTGTTTTTT
v_gene: TRBV9
j_gene: TRBJ1-4
d_gene: TRBD1
abundance: .

CDR3aa: CAIRGAASLTYEQYF
CDR3nt: TGTGCCATCCGGGGGGCAGCAAGCCTAACCTACGAGCAGTACTTC
v_gene: TRBV10-3
j_gene: TRBJ2-7
d_gene: .
abundance: .

CDR3aa: CASRARAGFPYEQYF
CDR3nt: TGCGCCAGCAGAGCCCGGGCGGGGTTCCCTTACGAGCAGTACTTC
v_gene: TRBV4-1
j_gene: TRBJ2-7
d_gene: .
abundance: .

CDR3aa: CASSYSSFGEAGYTF
CDR3nt: TGTGCCAGCAGTTACTCATCATTCGGGGAGGCAGGCTACACCTTC
v_gene: TRBV6-5
j_gene: TRBJ1-2
d_gene: .
abundance: .

CDR3aa: CASSGGTGVEAFF
CDR3nt: TGTGCCAGTAGTGGGGGGACAGGCGTTGAAGCTTTCTTT
v_gene: TRBV19
j_gene: TRBJ1-1
d_gene: TRBD1
abundance: .

CDR3aa: CASSWGGENSPLHF
CDR3nt: TGTGCCAGCAGCTGGGGGGGTGAAAATTCACCCCTCCACTTT
v_gene: TRBV7-2
j_gene: TRBJ1-6
d_gene: .
abundance: .

CDR3aa: CASSVGTGGRTGELFF
CDR3nt: TGTGCCAGCAGTGTGGGGACAGGGGGGAGGACCGGGGAGCTGTTTTTT
v_gene: TRBV6-1
j_gene: TRBJ2-2
d_gene: TRBD1
abundance: .

CDR3aa: CARFSTGDFDEQYF
CDR3nt: TGTGCCAGATTTTCGACAGGGGATTTCGACGAGCAGTACTTC
v_gene: TRBV2
j_gene: TRBJ2-7
d_gene: TRBD1
abundance: .

CDR3aa: CASSPDLAYEQYF
CDR3nt: TGTGCCAGCAGCCCGGACTTGGCCTACGAGCAGTACTTC
v_gene: TRBV7-2
j_gene: TRBJ2-7
d_gene: .
abundance: .